This TCR beta chain was observed in a study of cytotoxic CD8 clonotypes in ibrutinib-treated CLL. Study summary: It was after a median roughly eleven months of treatment, range 6 to 36, that response samples were taken.

The CDR3 loop spans 12 amino acids. V was shortened by 6 bases and J by 6 bases, with 12 bases between the two germline ends. Germline loops: CDR1 MDHEN, CDR2 SYDVKM. Only one count was recorded for this clone. The method was immunoSEQ multiplex PCR; TCRdb's version includes in-frame clones alone and lacks a portion of them. The sample contains 130,000 to 150,000 clones, more than 85% of which appear only once. Sample: PBMCs, taken after 12 months of ibrutinib treatment. The chain carries TRBV28 and TRBJ2-7; D possibly corresponds to TRBD1 (6 bases). The TCR originated in a human donor with chronic lymphocytic leukemia. The CDR3 nucleotides read TGTGCCAGCAGACAGGGTTCCCGCGAGCAGTACTTC. This sequence encodes CASRQGSREQYF.